One sample yielded the 31 T cell receptor beta chains listed below, sequenced in a study of cytomegalovirus exposure and HLA in healthy donors. The PCR contained 60 Vbeta and 13 Jbeta primers. Produced via immunoSEQ multiplex PCR; TCRdb's table is partial and in-frame only. The profile covers about 120,000 clones, with 81% appearing a single time and around 4.2% taken by the ten largest. The sample consisted of PBMCs. The receptors were gathered from a woman aged 30 to 39 in good health and CMV-seronegative.

The chain uses TRBV7-8 and TRBJ2-7; D is possibly TRBD1 (6 bases). Trimming pared 2 bases from V and 6 bases from J, leaving 8 bases between. CDR1 is SGHVS and CDR2 is FQNEAQ in the germline V gene. This CDR3 contains 12 residues. CDR3 nucleotide sequence: TGTGCCAGCAGCTTAACAGGGCCCGAGCAGTACTTC. Protein sequence: CASSLTGPEQYF.

The chain joins TRBV28 to TRBJ1-5; D unresolved. The CDR3 is 12 amino acids. Trimming removed 9 bases at V and 2 bases at J, with 8 bases between. Germline CDR1 MDHEN, CDR2 SYDVKM. CDR3 sequence: CASSYGNQPQHF. The CDR3 DNA sequence: TGTGCCAGTTCCTATGGCAATCAGCCCCAGCATTTT.

This chain uses TRBV7-9 with TRBJ2-7, with 8 bases lining up with TRBD1. From germline, CDR1 is SEHNR and CDR2 FQNEAQ (reference sequence). Germline trimming cut 4 bases from V and 2 bases from J; bases unmatched to any gene: 4. The CDR3 is 14 residues long. The CDR3 DNA reads TGTGCCAGCAGCTCCCGGGACAGGACCTACGAGCAGTACTTC. It translates to CASSSRDRTYEQYF.

CDR3 nucleotides: TGTGCCAGCAGTGGGGGGGGAGTTTGTACAGCTTTCTTT. Its translation: CASSGGGVCTAFF. The chain carries TRBV6-1 and TRBJ1-1; D is perhaps TRBD1 (5 bases). Trimming stripped 4 bases from V and 10 bases from J, with 16 bases between. CDR1 MNHNS and CDR2 SASEGT come from the germline V gene. This CDR3 contains 13 residues.

The chain couples TRBV14 to TRBJ2-3, with D maybe TRBD2 (6 bases). The CDR3 extends over 15 amino acids. Trimming removed 4 bases at V and 0 bases at J, with 11 bases between. Germline V CDR1 and CDR2: SGHDN, FVKESK. The DNA for the CDR3 is TGTGCCAGCAGCCCACCGGGACTGAGCACAGATACGCAGTATTTT. Its translation is CASSPPGLSTDTQYF.

The chain joins TRBV2 to TRBJ2-5, with D tentatively TRBD2 (5 bases). The J call is uncertain, as TRBJ2-7 better fits the DNA end. Germline V gene data show CDR1 as SNHLY and CDR2 as FYNNEI. The CDR3 covers 16 residues. The CDR3 region is CASSGGSDPLAYEQYF. CDR3 bases: TGTGCCAGCAGTGGTGGTAGCGATCCCCTGGCCTACGAGCAGTACTTC.

The V and J genes are TRBV7-2 and TRBJ2-1; 10 bases map to TRBD2. The CDR3 loop spans 17 amino acids. Germline V gene data show CDR1 as SGHTA and CDR2 as FQGNSA. The ends lost 0 bases at V and 2 bases at J; junction bases unmatched: 4. The CDR3 is CASSLAVAGGTYNEQFF. CDR3 DNA sequence: TGTGCCAGCAGCTTAGCCGTAGCGGGAGGCACCTACAATGAGCAGTTCTTC.

The CDR3 nucleotides read TGCGCCAGCAGTGAGCCTCGGGAGGGCTTCAACACTGAAGCTTTCTTT. Protein product: CASSEPREGFNTEAFF. The chain is built from TRBV10-2 and TRBJ1-1; D not certain. Trimming cost V 2 bases and J 2 bases, with 15 bases left between them. The germline V gene has CDR1 WSHSY and CDR2 SAAADI. This CDR3 spans 16 amino acids.

V and J are TRBV6-5 and TRBJ2-7; 8 nucleotides align to TRBD1. V lost 5 bases to trimming and J lost 2 bases; unmatched junction nucleotides: 5. Germline V gene sequence: CDR1 MNHEY, CDR2 SVGAGI. The CDR3 is 14 amino acids. Written as DNA, the CDR3 is TGTGCCAGCAGTAGACAGGGGTTAACCTACGAGCAGTACTTC. Translation: CASSRQGLTYEQYF.

The chain recombines TRBV6-1 with TRBJ1-2, with 9 bases that match TRBD1. CDR3 size: 15 residues. V lost 5 bases and J lost 5; bases outside the gene matches: 9. In germline, CDR1 is MNHNS, CDR2 SASEGT. The CDR3 bases are TGTGCCAGCAGTCCCGGGACAGGGTTAGGTTATGGCTACACCTTC. It translates to CASSPGTGLGYGYTF.

The rearrangement links TRBV6-1 to TRBJ2-3; the D is unclear. The CDR3 is made up of 12 amino acids. Germline V gene lookup returns CDR1 MNHNS and CDR2 SASEGT. V was trimmed by 10 bases and J by 1 base, leaving 9 bases between them. This chain's CDR3 is CAIKTGTDTQYF. CDR3 sequence (DNA): TGTGCCATCAAAACAGGCACAGATACGCAGTATTTT.

In regard to this clone: Other nucleotide sequences in the sample specify the same CDR3. The chain joins TRBV6-7 to TRBJ2-3, with TRBD2 matching 8 bases. TRBV6-7 has ORF status, its function being uncertain. The length of the CDR3 is 15 residues. Germline trimming cut 6 bases from V and 6 bases from J; bases unmatched to any gene: 11. The DNA for the CDR3 is TGTGCCAGCAGCTCCCCGGAGCTAGCGGGTGATACGCAGTATTTT. It translates to CASSSPELAGDTQYF.

V and J are TRBV21-1 and TRBJ1-2; the table names TRBD1, a call not compared with the DNA. TRBV21-1 is recorded as a pseudogene. The CDR3 consists of 16 residues. CDR3 residues: CASSKWPTEGDYGYTF. The CDR3 nucleotides read TGTGCCAGCAGCAAATGGCCAACAGAGGGGGACTATGGCTACACCTTC.

The chain has TRBV27 and TRBJ2-7; D perhaps matches TRBD2 (6 bases). V lost 5 bases and J 3 bases, leaving 17 bases between the germline ends. The germline gives CDR1 MNHEY, CDR2 SMNVEV (reference sequence). The CDR3 covers 15 residues. The DNA of the CDR3 is TGTGCCAGCAGTCCCCTTTCCGGGAGACGCTACGAGCAGTACTTC. It is translated as CASSPLSGRRYEQYF.

This sequence joins TRBV7-6 and TRBJ2-5, with D possibly being TRBD2 (6 bases). The CDR3 has 15 residues. The germline V and J ends were trimmed by 1 base and 3 bases, with 12 bases remaining between them. The germline CDR1 and CDR2 sequences are SGHVS and FNYEAQ. The CDR3 coding sequence is TGTGCCAGCAGCTTAGGGGGGACGGGAGAAGAGACCCAGTACTTC. Encoded protein: CASSLGGTGEETQYF.

The chain couples TRBV5-1 to TRBJ2-3; 12 nucleotides agree with TRBD2. J lost 2 bases, V lost 2 bases, and 12 bases had no gene match. Germline CDR1 is SGHRS and CDR2 is YFSETQ. The CDR3 length is 19 residues. The CDR3 sequence: CASSLGNSGLAGTTDTQYF. The CDR3 DNA follows: TGCGCCAGCAGCTTAGGAAACTCAGGACTAGCGGGAACCACAGATACGCAGTATTTT.

V and J are TRBV4-1 and TRBJ2-7; D ambiguous. Germline V gene sequence: CDR1 MGHRA, CDR2 YSYEKL. The CDR3 length is 12 residues. With 3 bases removed from V and 4 bases from J, the gap between germline ends came to 7 bases. For the CDR3, the DNA is TGCGCCAGCAGCCATGGAGAGTACGAGCAGTACTTC. Translation gives CASSHGEYEQYF.

V and J are TRBV6-4 and TRBJ2-1; the D is unclear. Germline lookup yields CDR1 MRHNA and CDR2 SNTAGT. Trimming removed 2 bases at V and 2 bases at J, with 10 bases between. The CDR3 runs 15 residues. The CDR3 region is CASSDGENPYNEQFF. In DNA form, the CDR3 reads TGTGCCAGCAGTGACGGAGAAAATCCCTACAATGAGCAGTTCTTC.

The CDR3 here is CASRTGGVTGELFF. The CDR3 DNA follows: TGTGCCAGCAGGACGGGGGGGGTAACCGGGGAGCTGTTTTTT. J is TRBJ2-2 and V is TRBV28; TRBD2 aligns across 8 bases. V was pared by 6 bases and J by 5 bases, with 5 bases of the junction left unmatched. The germline CDR1 and CDR2 sequences are MDHEN and SYDVKM. This CDR3 is 14 amino acids long.

J is TRBJ2-3 and V is TRBV30, with TRBD2 matching over 8 bases. The germline V gene has CDR1 GTSNPN and CDR2 SVGIG (reference sequence). This CDR3 region has 15 residues. J gave up 0 bases and V 0 bases, and 2 bases lay outside the gene matches. The CDR3 DNA sequence: TGTGCCTGGAGTGTACTAGCGGCTAGCACAGATACGCAGTATTTT. Translated: CAWSVLAASTDTQYF.

The V gene is TRBV27, the J gene TRBJ2-1, with 8 bases lining up with TRBD2. CDR3 length: 14 amino acids. The germline V gene encodes CDR1 MNHEY and CDR2 SMNVEV (reference sequence). V shed 2 bases, J shed 7 bases, and the junction held 4 bases outside the gene matches. CDR3 DNA: TGTGCCAGCAGTTTAGGGACTAGACGAAATGAGCAGTTCTTC. Its protein product is CASSLGTRRNEQFF.

The CDR3 protein is CASSPGTTLNNEQFF. The CDR3 DNA sequence: TGCGCCAGCAGCCCCGGGACTACCTTAAACAATGAGCAGTTCTTC. The rearrangement uses TRBV5-1 and TRBJ2-1; 7 positions agree with TRBD2. The V and J ends lost 4 bases and 5 bases, in that order; junction bases with no gene match: 9. The V gene's germline CDR1 is SGHRS and CDR2 YFSETQ. The CDR3 contains 15 residues.

J is TRBJ2-3 and V is TRBV5-4; D uncertain. The V gene lost 0 bases and the J gene lost 3 bases, with 2 bases spanning the gap. Germline V gene data show CDR1 as SGHNT and CDR2 as YYREEE (reference sequence). This CDR3 is 12 amino acids long. CDR3 nucleotide sequence: TGTGCCAGCAGCTTGGCGACAGATACGCAGTATTTT. The encoded protein is CASSLATDTQYF.

This chain connects TRBV7-9 to TRBJ2-2, with D possibly TRBD2 on 5 matching bases. CDR3 length equals 14 residues. CDR1 SEHNR and CDR2 FQNEAQ come from the germline V gene (reference sequence). Trimming took off 4 bases at V and 6 bases at J, with 12 bases between the two ends. The CDR3 spells CASSSPLGAGELFF. In nucleotides, the CDR3 is TGTGCCAGCAGCTCTCCCCTCGGGGCCGGGGAGCTGTTTTTT.

The chain links TRBV27 to TRBJ2-7; 8 bases match TRBD1. CDR1 is MNHEY, CDR2 SMNVEV, per germline (reference sequence). This CDR3 is 15 amino acids long. V shed 6 bases and J 5 bases; nucleotides not matched to a gene: 12. CDR3 in DNA: TGTGCCAGCAGCCTGACAGGGGCCTACCACAACGAGCAGTACTTC. This codes for CASSLTGAYHNEQYF.

The V call is TRBV28, the J call TRBJ2-7; 9 nucleotides agree with TRBD1. Per the germline V gene, CDR1 is MDHEN and CDR2 is SYDVKM. CDR3 size: 15 residues. J gave up 4 bases and V 3 bases, and 7 bases lay outside the gene matches. CDR3 region: CASSLETGGTYEQYF. Written as DNA, the CDR3 is TGTGCCAGCAGTTTGGAGACAGGGGGAACTTACGAGCAGTACTTC.

The chain carries TRBV28 and TRBJ2-3; TRBD2 agrees at 7 bases. After removal of 2 bases from V and 0 bases from J, the junction contained 5 bases not matched to a gene. The germline CDR1 and CDR2 sequences are MDHEN and SYDVKM. CDR3 length equals 16 residues. CDR3 in DNA: TGTGCCAGCAGTTTACGGCGGGAGTCTAGCACAGATACGCAGTATTTT. This sequence encodes CASSLRRESSTDTQYF.

The chain carries TRBV27 and TRBJ2-7, with TRBD1 matching over 10 bases. The CDR3 is made up of 15 amino acids. The trim removed 6 bases at V and 4 bases at J, leaving 9 bases unmatched. Looked up from germline, CDR1 is MNHEY and CDR2 is SMNVEV (reference sequence). This CDR3 is CASSSRTGGMYEQYF. The CDR3 coding sequence is TGTGCCAGCAGCTCCCGGACAGGGGGGATGTACGAGCAGTACTTC.

This clone was counted a few times. The V and J genes are TRBV20-1 and TRBJ1-4, with D possibly matching TRBD1 (6 bases). The CDR3 has 11 amino acids. The germline V gene encodes CDR1 DFQATT and CDR2 SNEGSKA (reference sequence). V was clipped by 7 bases and J by 8 bases, with 11 bases between them. CDR3: CSVQGEEKLFF. The CDR3, as DNA: TGCAGTGTACAGGGTGAAGAAAAACTGTTTTTT.

Written as DNA, the CDR3 is TGTGCCAGCAGTGGAACAGGGGGCCCTTACGAGCAGTACTTC. Amino acids: CASSGTGGPYEQYF. The genes are TRBV2 and TRBJ2-7; TRBD1 aligns across 9 bases. This CDR3 spans 14 amino acids. V shed 4 bases and J 4 bases; nucleotides not matched to a gene: 5. Germline V gives CDR1 SNHLY, CDR2 FYNNEI.

J is TRBJ2-1 and V is TRBV29-1, with D possibly matching TRBD1 (6 bases). The germline gives CDR1 SQVTM, CDR2 ANQGSEA. CDR3 length equals 14 residues. The V end was cut by 4 bases, the J end by 10 bases, with 20 bases between. CDR3 DNA sequence: TGCAGCGTTGCCAGGGGAGCAGCTGCAATAGAGCAGTTCTTC. Protein product: CSVARGAAAIEQFF.